This TCR beta chain emerged from a study of T cells in Graves' hyperthyroidism and ophthalmopathy. Study as a whole: Blood from the periphery was taken at initial diagnosis, before any treatment. Overall study results and limits: The authors' 13 V-J model separated ophthalmopathy from stable hyperthyroidism. Most thyroid clonotypes expanded above 0.001 were also detected in blood.

The sample holds many counts of this clonotype. Its specificity is not known. Trimming stripped 6 bases from V and 7 bases from J, with 15 bases between. The CDR3 runs 13 residues. Germline loops: CDR1 MDHEN, CDR2 SYDVKM. TCR beta CDR3 regions were amplified from RNA. First-round RT-PCR with HTBI primers amplified the TCR CDR3 region. TCRdb independently ran MiXCR on the multiplex PCR reads; one entry per CDR3 protein. Of 600,000 to 700,000 distinct CDR3 sequences in the sample, around 15% were seen once. The sample was blood. This TCR came from a woman aged 35 to 49 with Graves' ophthalmopathy. This rearrangement joins TRBV28 to TRBJ1-1; perhaps TRBD1 as D (5 bases). CDR3 amino acids: CASRSQGDVEAFF. The CDR3 region has the DNA TGTGCCAGCAGATCACAAGGGGACGTTGAAGCTTTCTTT. Full variable domain (remainder filled in from reference TRBV28 and TRBJ1-1): DVKVTQSSRYLVKRTGEKVFLECVQDMDHENMFWYRQDPGLGLRLIYFSYDVKMKEKGDIPEGYSVSREKKERFSLILESASTNQTSMYLCASRSQGDVEAFFGQGTRLTVV.